Listed below are T cell receptor beta chains from one sample, sequenced in a study of blood T cell repertoires in COVID-19. Assay: immunoSEQ multiplex PCR; the TCRdb copy retains only in-frame clones and omits some. The data hold 250,000 to 300,000 clones, with approximately 88% observed a single time. Sequencing used peripheral blood. These receptor sequences come from a woman aged 30 to 39 who had recovered from COVID-19. The CDR3 runs from the conserved cysteine through the conserved F or W. Fields, in order: J gene, V gene, CDR3 protein.

TRBJ2-3 TRBV3-1/TRBV3-2 CASSPRDPRRTFPRTDTQYF
TRBJ1-1 TRBV24-1 CATSGDRTEAFF
TRBJ1-1 TRBV30 CAWTPAAGVGTEAFF
TRBJ2-7 TRBV5-1 CATSEEGLAGNEQYF
TRBJ2-7 TRBV28 CASTPGGAGYEQYF
TRBJ2-3 TRBV5-8 CASSSTGTGNGADTQYF
TRBJ1-4 TRBV6-5 CASSHQQGLLFF
TRBJ2-3 TRBV30 CAWSVLGTSGGTRSSDTQYF
TRBJ1-2 TRBV6-5 CASSYRQEYGYTF
TRBJ1-4 TRBV27 CASSLEGAPTNEKLFF
TRBJ2-1 TRBV9 CASSVAGHSYNEQFF
TRBJ2-1 TRBV2 CASSGPLGTIIGQFF
TRBJ1-5 TRBV7-6 CASSPEGSGGCKDSNQPQHF
TRBJ1-1 TRBV30 CAWKDRLNTEAFF
TRBJ2-3 TRBV27 CASSFLGTGVTDTQYF
TRBJ1-1 TRBV12-3/TRBV12-4 CASSSTGNAEAFF
TRBJ1-6 TRBV2 CASSVARETGSPLHF
TRBJ1-1 TRBV6-2/TRBV6-3 CASSDGTGARTEAFF
TRBJ1-2 TRBV28 CASSLGPGGGFQGYTF
TRBJ2-3 TRBV9 CASSVPGLPTQYF
TRBJ1-5 TRBV28 CASSLMGQGGNQPQHF
TRBJ1-1 TRBV18 CASSPFNTGAHTEAFF
TRBJ1-1 TRBV6-5 CASSYSSGGTSTEAFF
TRBJ2-3 TRBV24-1 CATSESFGTGGTDTQYF
TRBJ1-3 TRBV4-1 CASSQDGGSGNTIYF
TRBJ1-3 TRBV19 CASSRGASGNTIYF
TRBJ2-2 TRBV30 CAWNPASGGNTGELFF
TRBJ2-1 TRBV5-1 CASSMTGYSYNEQFF
TRBJ2-5 TRBV5-1 CASRNGGAVYQETQYF
TRBJ1-1 TRBV19 CASSPEYTEAFF
TRBJ1-1 TRBV7-3 CASSMSGAMNTEAFF
TRBJ2-3 TRBV5-4 CASSLEASSPDTQYF
TRBJ2-3 TRBV6-5 CASSYGGGALNTQYF
TRBJ2-3 TRBV2 CAIKKGGIKVRSTDTQYF